This T cell receptor beta chain originates from a study of shared clonotypes between healthy human individuals. The CDR3 length is 16 residues. Trimming pared 2 bases from V and 2 bases from J, leaving 14 bases between. CDR1 is MNHNS, CDR2 SASEGT, per germline. Measured with immunoSEQ multiplex PCR; TCRdb has only the in-frame clones, and not every one. The repertoire has about 1.5 million clones, 95% to 99% of them found once; the top ten carry roughly 0.4%. It was into CD45RA+ naive and CD45RA-negative memory subsets that the CD4+ cells were split. The V and J genes are TRBV6-1 and TRBJ2-3; D unclear. The source material was naive CD4+ T cells sorted from blood. The subset denotes: CD45RA+ positively selected. The TCR sequence derives from a man younger than 45 in good health. CDR3 amino acids: CASSERGWAPTDTQYF. CDR3 sequence (DNA): TGTGCCAGCAGTGAAAGAGGATGGGCTCCCACAGATACGCAGTATTTT.